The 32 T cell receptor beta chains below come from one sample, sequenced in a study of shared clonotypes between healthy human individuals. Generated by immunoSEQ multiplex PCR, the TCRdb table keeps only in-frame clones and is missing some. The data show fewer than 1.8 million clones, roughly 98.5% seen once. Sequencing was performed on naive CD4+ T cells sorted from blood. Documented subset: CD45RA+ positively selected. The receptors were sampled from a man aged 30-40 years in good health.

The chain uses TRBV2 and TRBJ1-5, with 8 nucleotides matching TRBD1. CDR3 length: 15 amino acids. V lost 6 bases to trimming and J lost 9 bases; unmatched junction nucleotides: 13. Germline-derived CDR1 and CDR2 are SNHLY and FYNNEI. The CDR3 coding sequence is TGTGCCAGCAGCCCTGGACAGGGACTAGATAGGCCCCAGCATTTT. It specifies CASSPGQGLDRPQHF.

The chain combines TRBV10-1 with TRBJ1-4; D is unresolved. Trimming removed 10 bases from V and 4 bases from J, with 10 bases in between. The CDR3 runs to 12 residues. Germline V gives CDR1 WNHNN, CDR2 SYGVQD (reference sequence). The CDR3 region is CANKRGNEKLFF. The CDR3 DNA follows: TGCGCCAACAAGCGAGGTAATGAAAAACTGTTTTTT.

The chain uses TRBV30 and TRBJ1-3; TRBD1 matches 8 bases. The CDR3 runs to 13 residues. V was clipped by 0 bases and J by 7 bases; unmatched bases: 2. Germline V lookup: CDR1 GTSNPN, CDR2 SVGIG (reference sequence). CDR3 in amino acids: CAWSVNRGNTIYF. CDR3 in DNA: TGTGCCTGGAGTGTAAACAGGGGGAACACCATATATTTT.

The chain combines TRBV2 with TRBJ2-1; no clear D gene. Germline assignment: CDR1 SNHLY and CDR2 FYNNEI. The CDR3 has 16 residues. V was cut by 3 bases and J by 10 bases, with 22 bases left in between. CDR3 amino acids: CASSDGVRTVLGEQFF. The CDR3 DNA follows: TGTGCCAGCAGTGATGGGGTTAGAACGGTTCTTGGGGAGCAGTTCTTC.

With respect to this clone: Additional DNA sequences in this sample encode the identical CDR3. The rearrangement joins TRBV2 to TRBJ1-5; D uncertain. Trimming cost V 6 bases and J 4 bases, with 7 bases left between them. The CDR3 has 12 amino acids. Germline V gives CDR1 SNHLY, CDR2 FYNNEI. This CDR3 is CASSPGNQPQHF. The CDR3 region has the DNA TGTGCCAGCAGCCCTGGGAATCAGCCCCAGCATTTT.

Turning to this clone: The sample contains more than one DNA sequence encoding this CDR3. For the CDR3, the DNA is TGTGCCAGCAGCCTCAGCCGGGGCGAGCAGTACTTC. Translating gives CASSLSRGEQYF. The V call is TRBV28, the J call TRBJ2-7, with D possibly TRBD2 on 5 matching bases. CDR3 length equals 12 residues. Germline V gene sequence: CDR1 MDHEN, CDR2 SYDVKM. The V gene lost 6 bases and the J gene lost 6 bases, with 12 bases spanning the gap.

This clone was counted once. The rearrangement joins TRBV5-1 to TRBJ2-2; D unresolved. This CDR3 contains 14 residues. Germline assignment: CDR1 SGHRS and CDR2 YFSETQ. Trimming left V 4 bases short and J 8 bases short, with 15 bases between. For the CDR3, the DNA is TGCGCCAGCAGCCCCTTGGCAGCGCGGGGGGAGCTGTTTTTT. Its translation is CASSPLAARGELFF.

The CDR3 DNA sequence: TGTGCCACCAGCAGCTCGAGACGGTCCTACGAGCAGTACTTC. Amino acid sequence: CATSSSRRSYEQYF. This chain uses TRBV15 with TRBJ2-7, with D unclear. Germline CDR1 LNHNV, CDR2 YYDKDF (reference sequence). The CDR3 covers 14 residues. V lost 3 bases, J lost 1 base, and 10 bases lay in between.

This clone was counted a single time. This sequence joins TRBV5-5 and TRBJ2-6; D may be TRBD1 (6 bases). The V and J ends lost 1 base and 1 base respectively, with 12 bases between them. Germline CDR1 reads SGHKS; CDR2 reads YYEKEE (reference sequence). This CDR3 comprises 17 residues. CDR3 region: CASSLLGAKSGANVLTF. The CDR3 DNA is TGTGCCAGCAGCTTGTTGGGGGCGAAGTCTGGGGCCAACGTCCTGACTTTC.

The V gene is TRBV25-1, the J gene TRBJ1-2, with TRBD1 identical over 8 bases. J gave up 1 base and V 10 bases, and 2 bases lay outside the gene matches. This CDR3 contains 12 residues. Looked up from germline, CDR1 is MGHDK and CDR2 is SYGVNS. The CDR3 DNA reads TGTGCCACTGGACAGGGTAACTATGGCTACACCTTC. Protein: CATGQGNYGYTF.

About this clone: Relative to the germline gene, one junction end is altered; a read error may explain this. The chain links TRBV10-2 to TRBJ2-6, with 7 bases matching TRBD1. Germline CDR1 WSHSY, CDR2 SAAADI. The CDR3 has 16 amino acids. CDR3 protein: CASTETGNSGANVLTF. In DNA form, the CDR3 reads TGCGCCAGCACTGAGACAGGGAACTCTGGGGCCAACGTCCTGACTTTC.

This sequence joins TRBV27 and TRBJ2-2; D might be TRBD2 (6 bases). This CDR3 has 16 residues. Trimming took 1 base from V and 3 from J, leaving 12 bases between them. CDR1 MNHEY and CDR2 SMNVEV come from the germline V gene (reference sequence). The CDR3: CASSLLAPGDTGELFF. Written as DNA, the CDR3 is TGTGCCAGCAGTTTATTGGCTCCGGGGGACACCGGGGAGCTGTTTTTT.

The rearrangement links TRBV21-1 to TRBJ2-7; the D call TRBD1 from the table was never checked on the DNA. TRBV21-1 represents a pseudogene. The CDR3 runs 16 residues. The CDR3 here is CASSKALGDSSYEQYF. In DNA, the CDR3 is TGTGCCAGCAGCAAAGCATTGGGGGACAGCTCCTACGAGCAGTACTTC.

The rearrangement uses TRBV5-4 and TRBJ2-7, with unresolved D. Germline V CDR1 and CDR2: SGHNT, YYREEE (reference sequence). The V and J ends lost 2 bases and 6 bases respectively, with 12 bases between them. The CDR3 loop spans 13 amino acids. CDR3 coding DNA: TGTGCCAGCAGCTTAGCCCGTGTACCCGAGCAGTACTTC. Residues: CASSLARVPEQYF.

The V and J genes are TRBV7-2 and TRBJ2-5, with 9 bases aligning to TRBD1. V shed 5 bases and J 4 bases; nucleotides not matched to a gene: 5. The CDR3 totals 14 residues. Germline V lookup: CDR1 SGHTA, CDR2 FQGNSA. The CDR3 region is CASSLQGARETQYF. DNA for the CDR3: TGTGCCAGCAGCCTACAGGGGGCACGAGAGACCCAGTACTTC.

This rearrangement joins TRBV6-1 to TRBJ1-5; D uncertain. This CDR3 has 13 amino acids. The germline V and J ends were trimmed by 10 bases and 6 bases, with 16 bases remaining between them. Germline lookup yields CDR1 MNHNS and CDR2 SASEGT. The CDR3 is CAISERLGQPQHF. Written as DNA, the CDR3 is TGTGCCATCTCCGAAAGACTGGGTCAGCCCCAGCATTTT.

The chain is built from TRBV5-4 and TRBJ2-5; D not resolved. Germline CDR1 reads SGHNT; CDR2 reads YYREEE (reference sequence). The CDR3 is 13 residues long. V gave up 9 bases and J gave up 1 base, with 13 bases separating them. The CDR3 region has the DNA TGTGCCACCTCTGCTGGCGGCCAAGAGACCCAGTACTTC. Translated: CATSAGGQETQYF. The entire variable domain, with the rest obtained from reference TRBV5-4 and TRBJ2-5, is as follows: ETGVTQSPTHLIKTRGQQVTLRCSSQSGHNTVSWYQQALGQGPQFIFQYYREEENGRGNFPPRFSGLQFPNYSSELNVNALELDDSALYLCATSAGGQETQYFGPGTRLLVL.

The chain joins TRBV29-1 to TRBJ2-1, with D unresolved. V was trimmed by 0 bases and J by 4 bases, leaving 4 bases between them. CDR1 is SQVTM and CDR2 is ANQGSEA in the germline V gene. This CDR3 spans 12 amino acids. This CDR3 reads CSVEEEYNEQFF. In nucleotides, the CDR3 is TGCAGCGTTGAAGAGGAATACAATGAGCAGTTCTTC.

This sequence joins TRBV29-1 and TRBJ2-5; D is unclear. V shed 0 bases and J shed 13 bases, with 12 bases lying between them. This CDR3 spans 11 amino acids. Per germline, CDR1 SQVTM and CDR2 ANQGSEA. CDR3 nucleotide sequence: TGCAGCGTTGAAGATCTCCCAGACTTGTACTTC. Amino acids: CSVEDLPDLYF.

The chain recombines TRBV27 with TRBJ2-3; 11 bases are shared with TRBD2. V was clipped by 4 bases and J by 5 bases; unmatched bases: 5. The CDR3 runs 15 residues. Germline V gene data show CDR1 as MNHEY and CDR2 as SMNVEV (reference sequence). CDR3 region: CASSSLAGVRDTQYF. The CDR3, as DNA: TGTGCCAGCAGTTCACTAGCGGGAGTAAGAGATACGCAGTATTTT.

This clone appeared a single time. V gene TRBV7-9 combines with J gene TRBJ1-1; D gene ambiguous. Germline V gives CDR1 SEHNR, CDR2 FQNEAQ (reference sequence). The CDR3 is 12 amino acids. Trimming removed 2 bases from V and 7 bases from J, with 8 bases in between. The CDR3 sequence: CASSLKGNEAFF. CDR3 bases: TGTGCCAGCAGCTTAAAAGGGAATGAAGCTTTCTTT.

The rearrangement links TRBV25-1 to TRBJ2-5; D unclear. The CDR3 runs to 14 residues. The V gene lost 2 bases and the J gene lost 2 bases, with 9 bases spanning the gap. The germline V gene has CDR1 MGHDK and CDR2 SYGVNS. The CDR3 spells CASSEDGLQETQYF. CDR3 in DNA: TGTGCCAGCAGTGAAGACGGTCTTCAAGAGACCCAGTACTTC.

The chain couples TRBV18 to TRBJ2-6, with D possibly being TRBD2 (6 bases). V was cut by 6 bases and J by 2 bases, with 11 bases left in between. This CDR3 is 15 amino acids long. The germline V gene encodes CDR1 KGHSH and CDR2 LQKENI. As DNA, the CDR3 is TGTGCCAGCTCCGAGGAGGGAGCTGGGGCCAACGTCCTGACTTTC. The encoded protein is CASSEEGAGANVLTF.

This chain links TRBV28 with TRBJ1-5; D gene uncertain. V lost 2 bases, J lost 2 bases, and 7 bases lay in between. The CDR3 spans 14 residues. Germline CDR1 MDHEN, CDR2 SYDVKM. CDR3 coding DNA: TGTGCCAGCAGTTTAGCCCTAGGCAATCAGCCCCAGCATTTT. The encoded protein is CASSLALGNQPQHF.

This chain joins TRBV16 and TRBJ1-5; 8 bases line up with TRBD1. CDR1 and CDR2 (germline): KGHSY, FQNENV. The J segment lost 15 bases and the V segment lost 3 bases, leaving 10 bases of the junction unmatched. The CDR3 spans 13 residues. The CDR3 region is CASSQPPGGAAHF. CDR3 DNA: TGTGCCAGCAGCCAGCCCCCAGGGGGCGCGGCGCATTTT. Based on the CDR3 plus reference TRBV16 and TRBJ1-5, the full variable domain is GEEVAQTPKHLVRGEGQKAKLYCAPIKGHSYVFWYQQVLKNEFKFLISFQNENVFDETGMPKERFSAKCLPNSPCSLEIQATKLEDSAVYFCASSQPPGGAAHFGDGTRLSIL.

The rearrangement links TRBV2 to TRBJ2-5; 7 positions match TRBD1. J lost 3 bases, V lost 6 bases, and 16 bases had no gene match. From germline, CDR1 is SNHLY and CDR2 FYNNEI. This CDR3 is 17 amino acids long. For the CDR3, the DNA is TGTGCCAGCAGACTTCAAACGCGCAGGGGGTCGGAAGAGACCCAGTACTTC. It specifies CASRLQTRRGSEETQYF.

CDR3: CATSRDAGRYGYTF. The CDR3 DNA sequence: TGTGCCACCAGCAGAGATGCAGGGCGCTATGGCTACACCTTC. V is TRBV15 and J is TRBJ1-2; D may be TRBD1 (5 bases). Per germline, CDR1 LNHNV and CDR2 YYDKDF (reference sequence). Trimming cost V 0 bases and J 4 bases, with 9 bases left between them. The length of the CDR3 is 14 residues.

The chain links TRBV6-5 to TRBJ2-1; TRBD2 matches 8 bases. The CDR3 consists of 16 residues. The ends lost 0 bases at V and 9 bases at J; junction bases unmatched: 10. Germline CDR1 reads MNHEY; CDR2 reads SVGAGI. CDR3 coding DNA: TGTGCCAGCAGTTACTCGGGGAGCGGGAGTTCGATTGAGCAGTTCTTC. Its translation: CASSYSGSGSSIEQFF.

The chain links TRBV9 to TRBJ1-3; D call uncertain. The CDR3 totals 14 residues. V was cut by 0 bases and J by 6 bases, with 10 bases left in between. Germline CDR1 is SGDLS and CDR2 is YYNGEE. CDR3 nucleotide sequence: TGTGCCAGCAGCGTAGAAGACGCTGAAAACACCATATATTTT. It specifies CASSVEDAENTIYF.

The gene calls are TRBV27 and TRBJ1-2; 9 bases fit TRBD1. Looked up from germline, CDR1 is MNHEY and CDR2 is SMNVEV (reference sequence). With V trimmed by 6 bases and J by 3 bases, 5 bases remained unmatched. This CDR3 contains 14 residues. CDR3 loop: CASSDRGYHYGYTF. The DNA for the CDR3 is TGTGCCAGCAGCGACAGGGGGTATCACTATGGCTACACCTTC.

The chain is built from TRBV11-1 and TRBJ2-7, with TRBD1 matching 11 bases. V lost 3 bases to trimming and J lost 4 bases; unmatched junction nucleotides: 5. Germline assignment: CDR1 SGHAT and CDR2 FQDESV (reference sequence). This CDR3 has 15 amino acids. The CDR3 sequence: CASSFGTGGLYEQYF. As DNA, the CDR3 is TGTGCCAGCAGCTTTGGGACAGGGGGTTTGTACGAGCAGTACTTC.

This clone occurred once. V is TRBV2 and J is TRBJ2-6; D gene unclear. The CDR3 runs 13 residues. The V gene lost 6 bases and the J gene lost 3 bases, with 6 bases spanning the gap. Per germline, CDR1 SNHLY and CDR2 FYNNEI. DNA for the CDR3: TGTGCCAGCAGAAGGGATGGGGCCAACGTCCTGACTTTC. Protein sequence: CASRRDGANVLTF.